This paragraph covers one T cell receptor beta chain sequence. The target antigen is unknown. The V end lost 2 bases, the J end lost 10 bases, and 13 bases lay between the germline ends. CDR3 length equals 13 residues. Germline-derived CDR1 and CDR2 are SGHRS and YFSETQ. The sample comes from a study of PD-1 blockade in classical Hodgkin lymphoma. Regarding the study as a whole: CD4+ TCR diversity, unlike CD8+, climbed significantly by C4D1.

This table comes from immunoSEQ multiplex PCR, and its TCRdb copy is limited to in-frame clones, with some not included. The data show about 100,000 clones, with 80% to 90% seen just once and approximately 6.3% held by the top ten. Following autologous stem cell transplantation, relapse occurred in every patient, and exposure to brentuximab vedotin varied. The J gene is TRBJ2-1, the V gene TRBV5-1; D unresolved. The clonotype originates from a human donor with classical Hodgkin lymphoma. Sequencing used peripheral blood mononuclear cells (PBMCs), obtained before the second cycle of nivolumab. The CDR3 sequence: CASSFPGVKEQFF. The DNA for the CDR3 is TGCGCCAGCAGCTTTCCCGGTGTAAAAGAGCAGTTCTTC.